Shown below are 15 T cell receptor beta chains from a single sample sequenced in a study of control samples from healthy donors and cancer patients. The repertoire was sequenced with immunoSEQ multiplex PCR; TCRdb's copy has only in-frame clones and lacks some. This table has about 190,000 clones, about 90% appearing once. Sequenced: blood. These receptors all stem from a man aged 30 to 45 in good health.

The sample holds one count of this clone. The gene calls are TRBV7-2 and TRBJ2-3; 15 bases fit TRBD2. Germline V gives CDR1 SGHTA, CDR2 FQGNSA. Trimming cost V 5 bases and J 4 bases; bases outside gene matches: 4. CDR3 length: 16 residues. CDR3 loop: CASSPWTSGGADTQYF. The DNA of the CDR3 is TGTGCCAGCAGCCCCTGGACTAGCGGGGGGGCAGATACGCAGTATTTT.

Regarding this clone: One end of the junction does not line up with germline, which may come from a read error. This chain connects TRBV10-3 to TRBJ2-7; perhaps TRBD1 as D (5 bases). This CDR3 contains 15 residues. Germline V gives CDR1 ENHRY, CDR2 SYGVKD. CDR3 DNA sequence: TGTGCCATCACCGAAGGTCAGGGTATTTCCTCCGAGCAGTACTTC. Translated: CAITEGQGISSEQYF.

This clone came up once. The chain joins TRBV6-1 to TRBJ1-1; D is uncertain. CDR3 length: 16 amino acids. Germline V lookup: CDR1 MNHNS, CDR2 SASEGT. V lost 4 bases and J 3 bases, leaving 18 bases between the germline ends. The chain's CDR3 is CASSVGPAPLDTEAFF. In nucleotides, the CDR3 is TGTGCCAGCAGTGTCGGGCCCGCCCCCTTAGACACTGAAGCTTTCTTT.

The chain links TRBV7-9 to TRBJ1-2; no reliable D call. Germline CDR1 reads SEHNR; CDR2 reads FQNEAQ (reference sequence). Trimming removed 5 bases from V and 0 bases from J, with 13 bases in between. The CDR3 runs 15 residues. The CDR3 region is CASSPPGNSNYGYTF. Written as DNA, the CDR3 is TGTGCCAGCAGCCCGCCCGGAAACTCTAACTATGGCTACACCTTC.

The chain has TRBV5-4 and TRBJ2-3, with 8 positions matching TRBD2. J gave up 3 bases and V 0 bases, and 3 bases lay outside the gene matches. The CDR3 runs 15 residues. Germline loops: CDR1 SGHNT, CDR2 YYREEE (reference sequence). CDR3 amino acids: CASSLVGGGTDTQYF. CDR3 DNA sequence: TGTGCCAGCAGCTTGGTCGGGGGGGGGACAGATACGCAGTATTTT.

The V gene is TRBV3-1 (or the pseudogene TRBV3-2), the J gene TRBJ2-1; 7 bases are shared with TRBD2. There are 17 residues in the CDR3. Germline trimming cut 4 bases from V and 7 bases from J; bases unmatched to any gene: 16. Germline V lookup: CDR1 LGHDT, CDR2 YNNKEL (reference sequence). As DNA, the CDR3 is TGTGCCAGCAGCCCAACCGGGGGGACCCCGTTGGGGAATGAGCAGTTCTTC. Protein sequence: CASSPTGGTPLGNEQFF.

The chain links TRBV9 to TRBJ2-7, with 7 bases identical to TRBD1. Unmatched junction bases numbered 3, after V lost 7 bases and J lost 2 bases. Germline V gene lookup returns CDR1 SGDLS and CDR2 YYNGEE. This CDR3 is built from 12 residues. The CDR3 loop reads CASRTGPYEQYF. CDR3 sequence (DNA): TGTGCCAGCCGGACAGGTCCCTACGAGCAGTACTTC.

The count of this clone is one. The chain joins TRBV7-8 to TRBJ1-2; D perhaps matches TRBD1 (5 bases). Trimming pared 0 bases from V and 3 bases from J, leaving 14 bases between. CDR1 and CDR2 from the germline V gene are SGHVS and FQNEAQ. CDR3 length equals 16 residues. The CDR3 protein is CASSLAQGRVDYGYTF. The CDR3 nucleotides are TGTGCCAGCAGCTTAGCGCAGGGCAGGGTGGACTATGGCTACACCTTC.

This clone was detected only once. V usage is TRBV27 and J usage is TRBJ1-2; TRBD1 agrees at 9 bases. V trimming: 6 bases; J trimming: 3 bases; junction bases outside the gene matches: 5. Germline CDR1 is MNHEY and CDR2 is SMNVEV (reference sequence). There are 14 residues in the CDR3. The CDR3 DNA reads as TGTGCCAGCAGCTCCGGGACAGGGCACTATGGCTACACCTTC. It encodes CASSSGTGHYGYTF.

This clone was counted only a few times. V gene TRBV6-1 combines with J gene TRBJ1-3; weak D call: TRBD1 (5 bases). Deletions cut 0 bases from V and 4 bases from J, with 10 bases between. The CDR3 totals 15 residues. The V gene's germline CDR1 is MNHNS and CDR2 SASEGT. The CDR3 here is CASSEAESGGNTIYF. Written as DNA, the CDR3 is TGTGCCAGCAGTGAAGCAGAATCAGGGGGAAACACCATATATTTT.

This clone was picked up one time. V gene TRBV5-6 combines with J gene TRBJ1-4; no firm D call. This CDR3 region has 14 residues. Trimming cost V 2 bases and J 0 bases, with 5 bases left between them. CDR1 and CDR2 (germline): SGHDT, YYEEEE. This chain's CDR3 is CASSFRATNEKLFF. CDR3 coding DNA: TGTGCCAGCAGCTTCAGAGCAACTAATGAAAAACTGTTTTTT. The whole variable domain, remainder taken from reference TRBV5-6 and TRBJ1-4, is DAGVTQSPTHLIKTRGQQVTLRCSPKSGHDTVSWYQQALGQGPQFIFQYYEEEERQRGNFPDRFSGHQFPNYSSELNVNALLLGDSALYLCASSFRATNEKLFFGSGTQLSVL.

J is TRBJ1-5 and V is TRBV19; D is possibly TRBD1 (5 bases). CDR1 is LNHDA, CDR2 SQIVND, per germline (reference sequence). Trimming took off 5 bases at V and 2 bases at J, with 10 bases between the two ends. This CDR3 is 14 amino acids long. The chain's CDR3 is CASSCRDGNQPQHF. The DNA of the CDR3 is TGTGCCAGTAGTTGCAGGGATGGCAATCAGCCCCAGCATTTT.

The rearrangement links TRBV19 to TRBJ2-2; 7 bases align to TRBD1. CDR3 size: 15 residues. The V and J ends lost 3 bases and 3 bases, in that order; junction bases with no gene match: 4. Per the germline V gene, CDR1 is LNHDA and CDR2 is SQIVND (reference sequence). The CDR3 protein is CASSMDRSYTGELFF. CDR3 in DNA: TGTGCCAGTAGTATGGACAGGTCGTACACCGGGGAGCTGTTTTTT.

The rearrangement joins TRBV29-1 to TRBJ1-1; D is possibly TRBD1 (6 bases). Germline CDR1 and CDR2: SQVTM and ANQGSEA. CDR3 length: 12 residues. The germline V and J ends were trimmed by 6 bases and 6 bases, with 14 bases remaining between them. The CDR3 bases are TGCAGCGTAGTGACAGGCTACGCTGAAGCTTTCTTT. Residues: CSVVTGYAEAFF.

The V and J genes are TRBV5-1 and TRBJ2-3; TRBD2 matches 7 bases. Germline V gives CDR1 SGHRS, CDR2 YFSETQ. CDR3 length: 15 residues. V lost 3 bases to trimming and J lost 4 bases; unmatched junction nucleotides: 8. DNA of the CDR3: TGCGCCAGCAGCTCTGAGCGGGGCCCCCCAGATACGCAGTATTTT. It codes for CASSSERGPPDTQYF.